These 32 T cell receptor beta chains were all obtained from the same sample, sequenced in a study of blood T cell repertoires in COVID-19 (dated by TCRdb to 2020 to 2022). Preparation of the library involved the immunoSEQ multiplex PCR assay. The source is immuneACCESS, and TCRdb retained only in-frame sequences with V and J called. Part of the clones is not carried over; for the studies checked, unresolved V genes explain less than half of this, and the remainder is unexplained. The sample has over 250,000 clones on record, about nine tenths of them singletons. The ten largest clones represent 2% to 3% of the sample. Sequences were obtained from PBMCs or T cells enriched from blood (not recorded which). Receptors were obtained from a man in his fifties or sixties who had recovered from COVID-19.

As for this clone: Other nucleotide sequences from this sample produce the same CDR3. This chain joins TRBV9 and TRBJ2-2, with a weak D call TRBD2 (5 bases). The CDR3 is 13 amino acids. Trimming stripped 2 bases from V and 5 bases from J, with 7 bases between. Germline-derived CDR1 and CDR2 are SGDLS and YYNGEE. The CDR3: CASSVSGTGELFF. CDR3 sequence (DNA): TGTGCCAGCAGCGTTTCGGGGACCGGGGAGCTGTTTTTT.

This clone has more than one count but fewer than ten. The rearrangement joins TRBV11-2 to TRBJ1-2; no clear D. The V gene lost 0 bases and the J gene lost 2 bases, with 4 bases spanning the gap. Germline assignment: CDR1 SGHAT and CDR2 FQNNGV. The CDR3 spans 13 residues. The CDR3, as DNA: TGTGCCAGCAGCTTAGACAAAAACTATGGCTACACCTTC. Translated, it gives CASSLDKNYGYTF.

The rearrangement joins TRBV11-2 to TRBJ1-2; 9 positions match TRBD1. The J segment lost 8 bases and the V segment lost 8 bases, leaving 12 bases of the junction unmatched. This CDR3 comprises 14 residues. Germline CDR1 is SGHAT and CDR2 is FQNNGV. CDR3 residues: CASGRTGVHRGYTF. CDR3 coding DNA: TGTGCCAGCGGCCGGACAGGGGTTCATAGGGGCTACACCTTC.

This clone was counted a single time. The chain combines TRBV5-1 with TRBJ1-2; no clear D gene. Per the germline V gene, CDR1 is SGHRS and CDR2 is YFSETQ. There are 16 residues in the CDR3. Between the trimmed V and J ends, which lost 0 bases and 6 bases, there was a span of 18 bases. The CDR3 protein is CASSLVLNAGRNGYTF. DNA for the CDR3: TGCGCCAGCAGCTTGGTTCTGAATGCGGGTCGTAATGGCTACACCTTC. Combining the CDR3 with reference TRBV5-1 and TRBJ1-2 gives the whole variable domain KAGVTQTPRYLIKTRGQQVTLSCSPISGHRSVSWYQQTPGQGLQFLFEYFSETQRNKGNFPGRFSGRQFSNSRSEMNVSTLELGDSALYLCASSLVLNAGRNGYTFGSGTRLTVV.

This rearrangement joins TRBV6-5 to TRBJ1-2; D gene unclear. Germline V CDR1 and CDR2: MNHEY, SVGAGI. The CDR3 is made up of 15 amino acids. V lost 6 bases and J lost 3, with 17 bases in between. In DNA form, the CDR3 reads TGTGCCAGCAGAGTTGGGTCGGGAGGCGACTATGGCTACACCTTC. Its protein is CASRVGSGGDYGYTF.

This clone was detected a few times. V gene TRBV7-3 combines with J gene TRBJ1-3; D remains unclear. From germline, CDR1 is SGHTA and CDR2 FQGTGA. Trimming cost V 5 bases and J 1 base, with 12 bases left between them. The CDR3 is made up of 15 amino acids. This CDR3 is CASSPTGGSGNTIYF. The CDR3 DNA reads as TGTGCCAGCAGCCCTACGGGTGGGTCTGGAAACACCATATATTTT.

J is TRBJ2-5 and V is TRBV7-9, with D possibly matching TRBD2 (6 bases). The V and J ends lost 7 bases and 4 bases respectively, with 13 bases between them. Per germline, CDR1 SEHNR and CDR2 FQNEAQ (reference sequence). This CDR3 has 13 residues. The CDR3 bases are TGTGCCAGCAACCTCCCAGCGGGAGAGACCCAGTACTTC. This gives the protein CASNLPAGETQYF.

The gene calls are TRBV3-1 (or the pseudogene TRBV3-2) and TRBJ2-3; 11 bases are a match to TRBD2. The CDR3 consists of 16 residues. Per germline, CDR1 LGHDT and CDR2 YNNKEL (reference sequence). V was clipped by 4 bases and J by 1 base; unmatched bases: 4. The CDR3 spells CASSRLLAGGTDTQYF. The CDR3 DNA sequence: TGTGCCAGCAGCCGACTACTAGCGGGGGGCACAGATACGCAGTATTTT.

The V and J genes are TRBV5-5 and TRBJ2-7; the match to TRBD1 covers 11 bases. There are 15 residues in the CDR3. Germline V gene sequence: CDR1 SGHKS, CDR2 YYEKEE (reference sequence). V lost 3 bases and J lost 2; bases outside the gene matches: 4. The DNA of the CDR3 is TGTGCCAGCAGCTATGGACAGGGGGCAACCTACGAGCAGTACTTC. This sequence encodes CASSYGQGATYEQYF.

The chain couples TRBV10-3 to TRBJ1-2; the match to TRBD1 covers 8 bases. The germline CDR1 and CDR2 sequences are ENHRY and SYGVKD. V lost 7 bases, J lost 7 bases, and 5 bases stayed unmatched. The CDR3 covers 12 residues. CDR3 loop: CAITGGGTGYTF. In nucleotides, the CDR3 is TGTGCCATCACAGGGGGCGGTACTGGCTACACCTTC.

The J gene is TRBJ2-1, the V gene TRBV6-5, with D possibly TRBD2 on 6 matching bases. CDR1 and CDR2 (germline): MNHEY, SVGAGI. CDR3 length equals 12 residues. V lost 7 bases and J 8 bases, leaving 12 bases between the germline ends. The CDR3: CASKAGRDEQFF. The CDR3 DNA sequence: TGTGCCAGCAAGGCGGGACGGGATGAGCAGTTCTTC.

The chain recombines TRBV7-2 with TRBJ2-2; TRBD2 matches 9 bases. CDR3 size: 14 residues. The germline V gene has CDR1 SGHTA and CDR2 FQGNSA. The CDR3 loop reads CATGGTSRTGELFF. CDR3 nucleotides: TGTGCGACTGGCGGGACTAGCCGTACCGGGGAGCTGTTTTTT.

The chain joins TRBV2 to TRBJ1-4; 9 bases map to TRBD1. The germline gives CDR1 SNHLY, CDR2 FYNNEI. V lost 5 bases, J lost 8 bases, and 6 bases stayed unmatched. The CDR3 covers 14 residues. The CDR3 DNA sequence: TGTGCCAGCAGTACACAGGGGGCTCGAGAAAAACTGTTTTTT. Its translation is CASSTQGAREKLFF. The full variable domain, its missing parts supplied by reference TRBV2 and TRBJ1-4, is EPEVTQTPSHQVTQMGQEVILRCVPISNHLYFYWYRQILGQKVEFLVSFYNNEISEKSEIFDDQFSVERPDGSNFTLKIRSTKLEDSAMYFCASSTQGAREKLFFGSGTQLSVL.

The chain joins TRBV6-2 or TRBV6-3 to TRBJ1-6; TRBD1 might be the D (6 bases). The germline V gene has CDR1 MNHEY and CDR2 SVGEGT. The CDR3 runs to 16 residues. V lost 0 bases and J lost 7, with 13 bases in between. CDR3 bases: TGTGCCAGCAGTTACTCGAATAGGGGGTTAAATTCACCCCTCCACTTT. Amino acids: CASSYSNRGLNSPLHF.

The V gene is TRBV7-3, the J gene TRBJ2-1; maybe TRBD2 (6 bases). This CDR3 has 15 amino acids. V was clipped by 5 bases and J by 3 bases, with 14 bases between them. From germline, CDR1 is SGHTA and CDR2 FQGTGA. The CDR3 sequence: CASSPSRGGYNEQFF. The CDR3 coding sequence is TGTGCCAGCAGCCCTTCTCGGGGAGGCTACAATGAGCAGTTCTTC.

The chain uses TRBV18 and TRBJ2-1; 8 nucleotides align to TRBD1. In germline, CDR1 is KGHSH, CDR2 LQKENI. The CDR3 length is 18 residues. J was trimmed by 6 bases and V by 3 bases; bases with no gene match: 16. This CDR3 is CASSPLSQRQGISNEQFF. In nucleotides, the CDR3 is TGTGCCAGCTCACCCCTATCGCAACGACAGGGGATCTCCAATGAGCAGTTCTTC.

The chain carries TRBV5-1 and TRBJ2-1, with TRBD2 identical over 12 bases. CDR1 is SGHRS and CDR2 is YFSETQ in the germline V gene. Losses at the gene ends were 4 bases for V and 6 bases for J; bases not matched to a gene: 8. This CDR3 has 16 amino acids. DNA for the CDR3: TGCGCCAGCAGCACCAAGACTAGCGGGGGACTCAATGAGCAGTTCTTC. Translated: CASSTKTSGGLNEQFF. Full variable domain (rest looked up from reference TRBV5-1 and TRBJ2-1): KAGVTQTPRYLIKTRGQQVTLSCSPISGHRSVSWYQQTPGQGLQFLFEYFSETQRNKGNFPGRFSGRQFSNSRSEMNVSTLELGDSALYLCASSTKTSGGLNEQFFGPGTRLTVL.

The CDR3: CASSVSQAGTQYF. The CDR3 DNA sequence: TGTGCCAGCAGCGTGTCCCAGGCGGGGACCCAGTACTTC. This rearrangement joins TRBV9 to TRBJ2-5; D perhaps matches TRBD2 (5 bases). V was cut by 2 bases and J by 7 bases, with 12 bases left in between. The CDR3 is 13 residues long. Germline CDR1 is SGDLS and CDR2 is YYNGEE.

CDR3 loop: CAISEQGLDSPLHF. For the CDR3, the DNA is TGTGCCATCAGTGAACAGGGTCTGGATTCACCCCTCCACTTT. The chain has TRBV10-3 and TRBJ1-6; perhaps TRBD1 as D (6 bases). The V end lost 3 bases, the J end lost 8 bases, and 11 bases lay between the germline ends. Germline CDR1 ENHRY, CDR2 SYGVKD. The CDR3 spans 14 residues.

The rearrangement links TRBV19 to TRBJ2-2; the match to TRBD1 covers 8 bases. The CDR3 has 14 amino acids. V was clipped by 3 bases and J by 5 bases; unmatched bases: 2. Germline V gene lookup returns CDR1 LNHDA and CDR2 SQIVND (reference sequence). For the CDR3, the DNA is TGTGCCAGTAGTATTCGACAGGGGACCGGGGAGCTGTTTTTT. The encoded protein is CASSIRQGTGELFF. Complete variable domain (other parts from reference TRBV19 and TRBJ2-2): DGGITQSPKYLFRKEGQNVTLSCEQNLNHDAMYWYRQDPGQGLRLIYYSQIVNDFQKGDIAEGYSVSREKKESFPLTVTSAQKNPTAFYLCASSIRQGTGELFFGEGSRLTVL.

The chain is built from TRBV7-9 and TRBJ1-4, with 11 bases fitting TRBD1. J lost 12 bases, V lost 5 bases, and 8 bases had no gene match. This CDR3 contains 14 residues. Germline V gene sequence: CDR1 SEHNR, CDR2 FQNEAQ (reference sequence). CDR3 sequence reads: CASSPRGQGGELFF. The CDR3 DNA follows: TGTGCCAGCAGCCCCCGGGGACAGGGGGGTGAACTGTTTTTT.

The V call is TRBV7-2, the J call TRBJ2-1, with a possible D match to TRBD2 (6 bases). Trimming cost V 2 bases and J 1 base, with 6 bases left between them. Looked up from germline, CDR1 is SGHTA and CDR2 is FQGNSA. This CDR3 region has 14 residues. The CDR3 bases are TGTGCCAGCAGCTTACGGGAGTCCTACAATGAGCAGTTCTTC. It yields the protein CASSLRESYNEQFF. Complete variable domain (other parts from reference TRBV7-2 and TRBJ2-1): GAGVSQSPSNKVTEKGKDVELRCDPISGHTALYWYRQSLGQGLEFLIYFQGNSAPDKSGLPSDRFSAERTGGSVSTLTIQRTQQEDSAVYLCASSLRESYNEQFFGPGTRLTVL.

CDR3 bases: TGTGCCAGCAGCCCCCAAGGGGGCCGACGTGTCTACGAGCAGTACTTC. This translates into CASSPQGGRRVYEQYF. J is TRBJ2-7 and V is TRBV5-4, with 7 nucleotides matching TRBD1. The CDR3 runs 16 residues. The J segment lost 3 bases and the V segment lost 4 bases, leaving 13 bases of the junction unmatched. Germline CDR1 SGHNT, CDR2 YYREEE (reference sequence).

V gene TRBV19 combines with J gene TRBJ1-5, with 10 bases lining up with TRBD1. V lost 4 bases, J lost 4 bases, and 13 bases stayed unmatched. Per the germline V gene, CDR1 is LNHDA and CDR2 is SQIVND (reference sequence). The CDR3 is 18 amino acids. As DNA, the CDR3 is TGTGCCAGTAGTACCAAAAGCGGGGACAGGGGATCGAATCAGCCCCAGCATTTT. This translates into CASSTKSGDRGSNQPQHF.

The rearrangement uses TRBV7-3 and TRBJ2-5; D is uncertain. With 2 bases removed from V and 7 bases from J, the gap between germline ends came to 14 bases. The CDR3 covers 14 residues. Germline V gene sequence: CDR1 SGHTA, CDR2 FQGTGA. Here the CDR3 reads CASSLGGVERTQYF. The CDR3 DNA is TGTGCCAGCAGCTTAGGCGGCGTTGAAAGGACCCAGTACTTC.

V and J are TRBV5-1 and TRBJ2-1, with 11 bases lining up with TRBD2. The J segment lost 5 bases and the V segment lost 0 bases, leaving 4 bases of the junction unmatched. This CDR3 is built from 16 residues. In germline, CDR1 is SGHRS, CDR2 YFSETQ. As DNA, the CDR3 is TGCGCCAGCAGCTTGGTCACTAGCGGGGGAAACAATGAGCAGTTCTTC. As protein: CASSLVTSGGNNEQFF.

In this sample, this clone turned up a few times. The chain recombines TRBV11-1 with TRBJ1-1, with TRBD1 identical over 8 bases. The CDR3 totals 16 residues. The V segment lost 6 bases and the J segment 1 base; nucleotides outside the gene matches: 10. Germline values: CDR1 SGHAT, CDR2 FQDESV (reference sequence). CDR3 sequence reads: CASRGDPDRANTEAFF. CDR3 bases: TGTGCCAGCAGGGGGGACCCGGACAGGGCGAACACTGAAGCTTTCTTT.

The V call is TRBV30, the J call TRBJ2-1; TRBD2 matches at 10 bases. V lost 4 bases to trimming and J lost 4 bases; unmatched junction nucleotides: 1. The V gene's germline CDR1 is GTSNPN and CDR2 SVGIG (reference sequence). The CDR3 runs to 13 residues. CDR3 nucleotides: TGTGCCTGGAAGCGGGGGGGTTACAATGAGCAGTTCTTC. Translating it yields CAWKRGGYNEQFF.

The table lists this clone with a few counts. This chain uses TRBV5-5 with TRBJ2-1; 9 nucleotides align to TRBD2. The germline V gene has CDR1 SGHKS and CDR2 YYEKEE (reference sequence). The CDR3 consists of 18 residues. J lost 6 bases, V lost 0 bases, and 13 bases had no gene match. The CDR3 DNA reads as TGTGCCAGCAGCTTGGGTAGCGGGGGCTTAACAGTTGGCAATGAGCAGTTCTTC. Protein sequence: CASSLGSGGLTVGNEQFF.

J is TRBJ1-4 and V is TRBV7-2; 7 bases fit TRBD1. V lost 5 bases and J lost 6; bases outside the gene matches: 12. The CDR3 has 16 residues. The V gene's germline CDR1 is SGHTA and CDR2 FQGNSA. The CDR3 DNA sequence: TGTGCCAGCAGCCAGGGATGGGGGACAGCTTATGAAAAACTGTTTTTT. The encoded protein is CASSQGWGTAYEKLFF.

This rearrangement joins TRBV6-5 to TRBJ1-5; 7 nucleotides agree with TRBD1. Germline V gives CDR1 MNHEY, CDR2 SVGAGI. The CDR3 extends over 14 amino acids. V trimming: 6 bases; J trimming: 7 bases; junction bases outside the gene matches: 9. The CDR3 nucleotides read TGTGCCAGCAGCTTAGACAGGGCTAGGCAGCCCCAGCATTTT. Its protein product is CASSLDRARQPQHF.

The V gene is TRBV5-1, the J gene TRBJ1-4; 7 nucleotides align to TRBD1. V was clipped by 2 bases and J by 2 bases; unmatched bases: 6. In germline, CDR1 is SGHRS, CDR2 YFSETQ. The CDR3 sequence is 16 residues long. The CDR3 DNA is TGCGCCAGCAGCTTAACCCGACAGGGCACTAATGAAAAACTGTTTTTT. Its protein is CASSLTRQGTNEKLFF.